The clone carrying this T cell receptor beta chain has at least ten counts. Its specificity is unknown. As part of library construction, unique molecular identifiers were attached to individual cDNA molecules. TCRdb reprocessed the 5' RACE reads with MiXCR, giving one entry per CDR3 protein. The sample holds roughly 53,000 distinct CDR3 sequences, roughly a tenth seen once. These data come from a study of early T cells in non-severe SARS-CoV-2 infection. Study-wide context: Chains were not paired, and sequencing was done on bulk RNA from unsorted whole blood.

Study-wide findings and caveats: Clonotype matching in VDJdb favored anti-spike CD8 responses and did not capture private and CD4 specificities.

The clonotype was recovered from an adult who was a healthcare worker with PCR-confirmed SARS-CoV-2 infection or an uninfected control (not recorded which). Material: whole blood.

CDR3 nucleotides: TGTGCCAGCAGCCTCATAGGGGGAAACTATGGCTACACCTTC. Translated: CASSLIGGNYGYTF. The chain recombines TRBV7-3 with TRBJ1-2; possibly TRBD1 for D (6 bases). V was trimmed by 5 bases and J by 2 bases, leaving 12 bases between them. This CDR3 region has 14 residues. From germline, CDR1 is SGHTA and CDR2 FQGTGA.